One and the same sample provided the 31 T cell receptor beta chains below, sequenced in a study of cytomegalovirus exposure and HLA in healthy donors. 13 Jbeta primers and 60 Vbeta primers were used for the PCR. TCRdb's table, derived via immunoSEQ multiplex PCR, lists solely in-frame clones and lacks some. The repertoire includes approximately 220,000 clones, approximately 81% of them detected once, and about 3.1% sits in the top ten. Sequenced material: PBMCs. Receptor source: a man in his thirties or forties in good health and CMV-seronegative.

The chain carries TRBV5-1 and TRBJ2-1; D ambiguous. V was cut by 0 bases and J by 5 bases, with 12 bases left in between. Germline V gives CDR1 SGHRS, CDR2 YFSETQ. This CDR3 has 15 amino acids. The CDR3 DNA reads as TGCGCCAGCAGCTTGGGACTTACCTCGGACAATGAGCAGTTCTTC. Protein product: CASSLGLTSDNEQFF.

The rearrangement links TRBV6-5 to TRBJ2-7, with 7 bases lining up with TRBD1. Germline V gene data show CDR1 as MNHEY and CDR2 as SVGAGI. V was pared by 0 bases and J by 5 bases, with 4 bases of the junction left unmatched. The CDR3 consists of 14 residues. CDR3 DNA: TGTGCCAGCAGTTACTCCTCTCAGGGGGACGAGCAGTACTTC. It translates to CASSYSSQGDEQYF.

This chain joins TRBV4-1 and TRBJ2-1, with TRBD2 matching over 7 bases. Germline V gene data show CDR1 as MGHRA and CDR2 as YSYEKL. The CDR3 sequence is 17 residues long. V shed 2 bases, J shed 2 bases, and the junction held 9 bases outside the gene matches. CDR3 loop: CASSQLLTGGPYNEQFF. CDR3 nucleotide sequence: TGCGCCAGCAGCCAACTCTTGACGGGGGGACCCTACAATGAGCAGTTCTTC.

The genes are TRBV2 and TRBJ1-2; the D gene is possibly TRBD1 (5 bases). Germline V CDR1 and CDR2: SNHLY, FYNNEI. The CDR3 sequence is 16 residues long. Trimming took 7 bases from V and 8 from J, leaving 26 bases between them. The CDR3 DNA reads TGTGCCAGCAAACCGGGGGATTTCGCCGGAGGCTGGGGCTACACCTTC. Translation: CASKPGDFAGGWGYTF.

About this clone itself: At one boundary the junction diverges from the germline segment, which might be a read error. This chain joins TRBV28 and TRBJ1-6, with TRBD1 matching 7 bases. CDR3 length: 12 residues. In germline, CDR1 is MDHEN, CDR2 SYDVKM. The CDR3 protein is CASSQLRQGVDF. DNA of the CDR3: TGTGCCAGCAGTCAGCTAAGACAGGGTGTCGACTTT.

This clone was seen a few times. V gene TRBV6-1 combines with J gene TRBJ1-2, with a possible D match to TRBD1 (6 bases). V gave up 6 bases and J gave up 1 base, with 12 bases separating them. This CDR3 comprises 14 residues. Germline lookup yields CDR1 MNHNS and CDR2 SASEGT. The chain's CDR3 is CASRRTDFNYGYTF. As DNA, the CDR3 is TGTGCCAGCAGACGGACAGATTTTAACTATGGCTACACCTTC.

The chain couples TRBV27 to TRBJ2-7; 9 nucleotides line up with TRBD2. V shed 5 bases and J 7 bases; nucleotides not matched to a gene: 15. Per germline, CDR1 MNHEY and CDR2 SMNVEV (reference sequence). This CDR3 is built from 16 residues. CDR3: CASSPSAGGSGGEQYF. The CDR3 coding sequence is TGTGCCAGCAGTCCCTCTGCGGGGGGGTCTGGAGGAGAGCAGTACTTC.

This clone was counted between two and nine times. This chain links TRBV6-6 with TRBJ2-5; maybe TRBD1 (5 bases). Per the germline V gene, CDR1 is MNHNY and CDR2 is SVGAGI (reference sequence). Trimming stripped 7 bases from V and 4 bases from J, with 19 bases between. The CDR3 runs to 15 residues. The CDR3 is CASIPRVGDGETQYF. In DNA, the CDR3 is TGTGCCAGCATCCCCAGGGTCGGAGACGGAGAGACCCAGTACTTC.

This rearrangement joins TRBV25-1 to TRBJ2-1; 7 bases line up with TRBD2. The CDR3 extends over 14 amino acids. Germline CDR1 MGHDK, CDR2 SYGVNS. Trimming took 7 bases from V and 8 from J; bases not matched to a gene: 11. The CDR3 reads CASTPLGGSDEQFF. CDR3 sequence (DNA): TGTGCCAGCACCCCCCTCGGGGGGAGCGATGAGCAGTTCTTC.

The genes are TRBV5-4 and TRBJ2-3; 11 bases are shared with TRBD2. CDR3 length: 18 amino acids. V lost 0 bases, J lost 0 bases, and 6 bases stayed unmatched. CDR1 SGHNT and CDR2 YYREEE come from the germline V gene (reference sequence). The CDR3 protein is CASSLGLAGGLSTDTQYF. The CDR3 DNA sequence: TGTGCCAGCAGCTTGGGGCTAGCGGGGGGACTGAGCACAGATACGCAGTATTTT. Supplemented by reference TRBV5-4 and TRBJ2-3, the full variable domain reads ETGVTQSPTHLIKTRGQQVTLRCSSQSGHNTVSWYQQALGQGPQFIFQYYREEENGRGNFPPRFSGLQFPNYSSELNVNALELDDSALYLCASSLGLAGGLSTDTQYFGPGTRLTVL.

The genes are TRBV7-8 and TRBJ2-5, with 7 bases that match TRBD2. The end of the DNA fits TRBJ2-7 better, so the J call may be wrong. This CDR3 region has 14 residues. Germline V lookup: CDR1 SGHVS, CDR2 FQNEAQ. The CDR3 loop reads CASSLGGRTYEQYF. The CDR3 DNA follows: TGTGCCAGCAGCCTGGGAGGGAGAACCTACGAGCAGTACTTC.

CDR3 sequence (DNA): TGTGCCAGCAGTTCCTCAGGGGGTTATGAAAAACTGTTTTTT. This gives the protein CASSSSGGYEKLFF. The chain combines TRBV7-9 with TRBJ1-4, with 7 bases identical to TRBD1. J lost 6 bases, V lost 6 bases, and 7 bases had no gene match. Germline CDR1 is SEHNR and CDR2 is FQNEAQ (reference sequence). There are 14 residues in the CDR3. Drawing the rest from reference TRBV7-9 and TRBJ1-4, the complete variable domain is DTGVSQNPRHKITKRGQNVTFRCDPISEHNRLYWYRQTLGQGPEFLTYFQNEAQLEKSRLLSDRFSAERPKGSFSTLEIQRTEQGDSAMYLCASSSSGGYEKLFFGSGTQLSVL.

The rearrangement uses TRBV7-9 and TRBJ2-5; D not certain. In germline, CDR1 is SEHNR, CDR2 FQNEAQ (reference sequence). The CDR3 runs 13 residues. Deletions cut 1 base from V and 3 bases from J, with 6 bases between. CDR3 in amino acids: CASSLVAKETQYF. Written as DNA, the CDR3 is TGTGCCAGCAGCTTAGTGGCCAAAGAGACCCAGTACTTC.

The rearrangement joins TRBV11-2 to TRBJ2-5; 15 bases agree with TRBD2. Trimming removed 0 bases from V and 1 base from J; junction bases left unmatched: 3. There are 18 residues in the CDR3. The germline gives CDR1 SGHAT, CDR2 FQNNGV. The CDR3 nucleotides read TGTGCCAGCAGCTTAGAGGGGACTAGCGGGGGGTTCCAAGAGACCCAGTACTTC. Protein: CASSLEGTSGGFQETQYF.

The gene calls are TRBV6-5 and TRBJ1-1; tentatively, D is TRBD1 (5 bases). Germline V lookup: CDR1 MNHEY, CDR2 SVGAGI. V was trimmed by 0 bases and J by 3 bases, leaving 11 bases between them. CDR3 size: 15 residues. The CDR3 region is CASSYSPGLYTEAFF. The CDR3 DNA sequence: TGTGCCAGCAGTTACTCGCCGGGACTTTACACTGAAGCTTTCTTT.

The V call is TRBV5-1, the J call TRBJ2-1; 10 bases fit TRBD2. The CDR3 runs 15 residues. V trimming: 4 bases; J trimming: 4 bases; junction bases outside the gene matches: 5. CDR1 is SGHRS and CDR2 is YFSETQ in the germline V gene. The CDR3: CASSLTSGPYNEQFF. The CDR3 DNA reads TGCGCCAGCAGCCTGACTAGCGGGCCATACAATGAGCAGTTCTTC.

V is TRBV19 and J is TRBJ1-2, with D possibly TRBD1 on 6 matching bases. V lost 3 bases to trimming and J lost 4 bases, with 15 bases between them. Per the germline V gene, CDR1 is LNHDA and CDR2 is SQIVND (reference sequence). There are 15 residues in the CDR3. CDR3 sequence: CASSMAGGPPYGYTF. Written as DNA, the CDR3 is TGTGCCAGTAGTATGGCGGGGGGCCCCCCCTATGGCTACACCTTC.

CDR3 in DNA: TGTGCCAGCAGTTTAGACAACAGCTACACCTTC. Its protein product is CASSLDNSYTF. The J gene is TRBJ1-2, the V gene TRBV28; no clear D. V dropped 2 bases and J dropped 9 bases, with 7 bases sitting between them. The germline gives CDR1 MDHEN, CDR2 SYDVKM. This CDR3 comprises 11 residues.

A single count supports this clone. The gene calls are TRBV28 and TRBJ2-7, with D tentatively TRBD1 (6 bases). Trimming shortened V by 8 bases and J by 4 bases, and 12 bases separated the two germline ends. The CDR3 runs to 12 residues. Germline lookup yields CDR1 MDHEN and CDR2 SYDVKM. CDR3 sequence reads: CASGGQTYEQYF. CDR3 nucleotides: TGTGCCAGCGGAGGACAGACTTACGAGCAGTACTTC.

This clone was found a few times. This chain joins TRBV7-9 and TRBJ1-1; D is perhaps TRBD1 (6 bases). Trimming removed 7 bases from V and 6 bases from J, with 12 bases in between. In germline, CDR1 is SEHNR, CDR2 FQNEAQ (reference sequence). The CDR3 contains 12 residues. CDR3 residues: CASKDSFSEAFF. The CDR3 coding sequence is TGTGCCAGCAAGGACAGTTTTTCTGAAGCTTTCTTT.

The chain couples TRBV27 to TRBJ1-2; a possible D gene is TRBD1 (6 bases). The CDR3 extends over 14 amino acids. The germline V and J ends were trimmed by 6 bases and 0 bases, with 11 bases remaining between them. Germline loops: CDR1 MNHEY, CDR2 SMNVEV (reference sequence). The CDR3 nucleotides are TGTGCCAGCAGAGTCTCAGGGGCTAACTATGGCTACACCTTC. This codes for CASRVSGANYGYTF.

The chain is built from TRBV18 and TRBJ2-7; 9 bases map to TRBD2. Germline V gene lookup returns CDR1 KGHSH and CDR2 LQKENI. The CDR3 runs to 13 residues. The V gene end was trimmed by 6 bases and the J gene end by 4 bases; junction bases not matched to a gene: 4. CDR3 bases: TGTGCCAGCTCCTGGCGGGAGGGGTACGAGCAGTACTTC. Its protein is CASSWREGYEQYF.

The chain carries TRBV23-1 and TRBJ2-3, with 8 bases fitting TRBD1. TRBV23-1 is filed as an ORF, its function uncertain. This CDR3 has 17 residues. V gave up 0 bases and J gave up 5 bases; unmatched junction bases: 10. CDR3 sequence (DNA): TGCGCCAGCAGTCAATCGGTGACAGGGGATAACGGAGATACGCAGTATTTT. Amino acid sequence: CASSQSVTGDNGDTQYF.

The count of this clone is one. The V and J genes are TRBV9 and TRBJ2-5; the D gene is possibly TRBD1 (6 bases). The CDR3 loop spans 16 amino acids. V lost 0 bases and J lost 2, with 14 bases in between. The germline V gene encodes CDR1 SGDLS and CDR2 YYNGEE. CDR3 bases: TGTGCCAGCAGCGTAGTGGGGGCAGCCTCACAAGAGACCCAGTACTTC. This sequence encodes CASSVVGAASQETQYF.

This clone has more than one count but fewer than ten. CDR3 sequence reads: CASSPGRGSFNEQYF. The CDR3 nucleotides read TGTGCCAGCAGCCCAGGGAGGGGGTCCTTCAACGAGCAGTACTTC. V usage is TRBV6-5 and J usage is TRBJ2-7; D possibly corresponds to TRBD2 (7 bases). The CDR3 extends over 15 amino acids. The V gene lost 6 bases and the J gene lost 5 bases, with 20 bases spanning the gap. The germline V gene has CDR1 MNHEY and CDR2 SVGAGI.

The V gene is TRBV10-3, the J gene TRBJ2-2, with D hard to call. Germline V gives CDR1 ENHRY, CDR2 SYGVKD. Between the trimmed V and J ends, which lost 0 bases and 7 bases, there was a span of 6 bases. The length of the CDR3 is 13 residues. CDR3 in DNA: TGTGCCATCAGTGAGTCTGGCAGCGGGGAGCTGTTTTTT. Encoded protein: CAISESGSGELFF.

The rearrangement uses TRBV14 and TRBJ1-1; D gene unclear. Germline CDR1 is SGHDN and CDR2 is FVKESK. V gave up 9 bases and J gave up 4 bases, with 12 bases separating them. This CDR3 is 12 amino acids long. The DNA for the CDR3 is TGTGCCAGTGCGATTTTTGGCACTGAAGCTTTCTTT. Its translation: CASAIFGTEAFF.

This clone was counted once. A read error may produce the germline difference seen at one junction end. The V and J genes are TRBV2 and TRBJ2-6; TRBD1 might be the D (5 bases). This CDR3 spans 18 amino acids. Per the germline V gene, CDR1 is SNHLY and CDR2 is FYNNEI. As DNA, the CDR3 is TGTGCCAGCAGTCCCTCCCGGACACCACCGTCTGGGGCCAGCGTCCTGACTTTC. It yields the protein CASSPSRTPPSGASVLTF.

The gene calls are TRBV2 and TRBJ1-6; 10 nucleotides line up with TRBD1. Trimming at V came to 4 bases and at J to 10 bases, leaving 7 bases not matched to a gene. CDR1 is SNHLY and CDR2 is FYNNEI in the germline V gene. The CDR3 contains 15 residues. Here the CDR3 DNA reads TGTGCCAGCAGTGCGGGAGACAGGGGGCTCTCACCCCTCCACTTT. Protein: CASSAGDRGLSPLHF.

The rearrangement uses TRBV6-5 and TRBJ2-7; the match to TRBD1 covers 12 bases. J was trimmed by 5 bases and V by 4 bases; bases with no gene match: 6. Looked up from germline, CDR1 is MNHEY and CDR2 is SVGAGI. The CDR3 runs 15 residues. The CDR3 coding sequence is TGTGCCAGCAGTTCCTCCGGGACAGGGGGCGACGAGCAGTACTTC. Protein product: CASSSSGTGGDEQYF.

The gene calls are TRBV19 and TRBJ1-5; D ambiguous. V was clipped by 3 bases and J by 4 bases, with 16 bases between them. The CDR3 contains 16 residues. CDR1 is LNHDA and CDR2 is SQIVND in the germline V gene (reference sequence). The CDR3 DNA reads TGTGCCAGTAGTATTCTTGACTGGGCGGGAAATCAGCCCCAGCATTTT. Protein product: CASSILDWAGNQPQHF.